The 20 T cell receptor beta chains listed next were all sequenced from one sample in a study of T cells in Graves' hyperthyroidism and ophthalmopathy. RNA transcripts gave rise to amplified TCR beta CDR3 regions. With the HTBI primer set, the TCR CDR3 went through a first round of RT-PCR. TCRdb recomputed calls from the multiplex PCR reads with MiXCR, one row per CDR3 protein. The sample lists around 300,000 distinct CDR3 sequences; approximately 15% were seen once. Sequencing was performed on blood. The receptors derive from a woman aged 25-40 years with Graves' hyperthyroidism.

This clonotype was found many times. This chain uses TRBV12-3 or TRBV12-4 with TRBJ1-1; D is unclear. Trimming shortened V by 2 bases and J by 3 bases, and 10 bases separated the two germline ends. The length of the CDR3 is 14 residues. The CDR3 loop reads CASSLKHRDTEAFF. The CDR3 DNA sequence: TGTGCCAGCAGTTTAAAACACAGAGACACTGAAGCTTTCTTT.

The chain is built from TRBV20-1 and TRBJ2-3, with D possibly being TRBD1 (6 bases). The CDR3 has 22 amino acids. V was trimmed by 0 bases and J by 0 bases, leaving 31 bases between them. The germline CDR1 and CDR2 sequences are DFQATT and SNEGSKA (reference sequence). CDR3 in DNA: TGCAGTGCTAGAGATTATAAGCGAGGGGGAACTTGGATAGAAAGCAGCACAGATACGCAGTATTTT. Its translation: CSARDYKRGGTWIESSTDTQYF.

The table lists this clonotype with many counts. CDR3 DNA sequence: TGTGCCAGCAGTTCCTATAGACGGGGCGGGGGAGAGACCCAGTACTTC. Translation gives CASSSYRRGGGETQYF. This chain joins TRBV2 and TRBJ2-5; 7 bases agree with TRBD2. V lost 5 bases, J lost 4 bases, and 13 bases stayed unmatched. CDR1 is SNHLY and CDR2 is FYNNEI in the germline V gene. The CDR3 is 16 amino acids.

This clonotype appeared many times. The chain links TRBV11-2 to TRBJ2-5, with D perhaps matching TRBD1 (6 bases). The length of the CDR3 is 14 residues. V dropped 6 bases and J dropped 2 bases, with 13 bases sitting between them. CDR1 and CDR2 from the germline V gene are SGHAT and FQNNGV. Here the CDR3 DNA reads TGTGCCAGCAGTGGATCCGGGACACAAGAGACCCAGTACTTC. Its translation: CASSGSGTQETQYF. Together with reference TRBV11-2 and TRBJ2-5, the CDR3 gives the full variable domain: EAGVAQSPRYKIIEKRQSVAFWCNPISGHATLYWYQQILGQGPKLLIQFQNNGVVDDSQLPKDRFSAERLKGVDSTLKIQPAKLEDSAVYLCASSGSGTQETQYFGPGTRLLVL.

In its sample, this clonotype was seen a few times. CDR3 loop: CATSTPAGGWYEQFF. The CDR3, as DNA: TGTGCCACCAGTACTCCTGCGGGAGGTTGGTATGAGCAGTTCTTC. The gene calls are TRBV24-1 and TRBJ2-1; TRBD2 matches 8 bases. The trim removed 6 bases at V and 8 bases at J, leaving 11 bases unmatched. The length of the CDR3 is 15 residues. Germline V CDR1 and CDR2: KGHDR, SFDVKD.

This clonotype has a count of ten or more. The CDR3 reads CASSMAGANYGYTF. DNA for the CDR3: TGTGCCAGCAGTATGGCGGGAGCGAACTATGGCTACACCTTC. The chain carries TRBV27 and TRBJ1-2; D unclear. There are 14 residues in the CDR3. Germline V gene lookup returns CDR1 MNHEY and CDR2 SMNVEV (reference sequence). Trimming pared 5 bases from V and 2 bases from J, leaving 12 bases between.

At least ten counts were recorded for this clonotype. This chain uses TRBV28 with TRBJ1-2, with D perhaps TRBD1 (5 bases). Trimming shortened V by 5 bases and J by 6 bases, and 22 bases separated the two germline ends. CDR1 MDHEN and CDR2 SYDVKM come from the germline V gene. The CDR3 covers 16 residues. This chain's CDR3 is CASSPGVRVVSDGYTF. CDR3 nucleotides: TGTGCCAGCAGTCCCGGTGTCAGGGTGGTTTCGGATGGCTACACCTTC.

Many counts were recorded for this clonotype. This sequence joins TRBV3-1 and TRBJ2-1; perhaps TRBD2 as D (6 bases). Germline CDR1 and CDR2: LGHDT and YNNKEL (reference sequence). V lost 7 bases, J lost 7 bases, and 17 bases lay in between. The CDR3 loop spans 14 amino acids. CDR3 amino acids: CASNVGGKSNEQFF. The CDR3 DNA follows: TGTGCCAGCAATGTGGGCGGGAAGTCGAATGAGCAGTTCTTC.

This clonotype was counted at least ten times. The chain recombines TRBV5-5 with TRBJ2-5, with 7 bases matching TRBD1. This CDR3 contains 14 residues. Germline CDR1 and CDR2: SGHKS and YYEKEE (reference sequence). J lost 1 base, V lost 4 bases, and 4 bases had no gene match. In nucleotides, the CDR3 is TGTGCCAGCAGCAAGACAGGGTTCCAAGAGACCCAGTACTTC. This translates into CASSKTGFQETQYF.

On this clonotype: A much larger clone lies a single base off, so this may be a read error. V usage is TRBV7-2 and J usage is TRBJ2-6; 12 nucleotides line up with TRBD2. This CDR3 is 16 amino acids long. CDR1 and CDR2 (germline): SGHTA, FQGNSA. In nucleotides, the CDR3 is TGTGCCAGCCCGCCTAGCGGGAGGGCTGGGGCCAGCGTCCTGACTTTC. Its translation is CASPPSGRAGASVLTF.

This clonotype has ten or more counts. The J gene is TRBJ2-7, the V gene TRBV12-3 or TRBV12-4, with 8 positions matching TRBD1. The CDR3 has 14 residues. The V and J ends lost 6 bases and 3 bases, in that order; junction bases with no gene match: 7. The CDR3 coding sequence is TGTGCCAGCAGCCGAGACGGACAGGGCTACGAGCAGTACTTC. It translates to CASSRDGQGYEQYF.

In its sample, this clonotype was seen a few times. The CDR3 DNA follows: TGTGCCAGCTCACCACTTGGGACAGGGGATGGCTACACCTTC. Residues: CASSPLGTGDGYTF. The chain couples TRBV18 to TRBJ1-2; 10 bases agree with TRBD1. The V gene end was trimmed by 1 base and the J gene end by 6 bases; junction bases not matched to a gene: 2. Per the germline V gene, CDR1 is KGHSH and CDR2 is LQKENI. The length of the CDR3 is 14 residues. The whole variable domain, remainder taken from reference TRBV18 and TRBJ1-2, is NAGVMQNPRHLVRRRGQEARLRCSPMKGHSHVYWYRQLPEEGLKFMVYLQKENIIDESGMPKERFSAEFPKEGPSILRIQQVVRGDSAAYFCASSPLGTGDGYTFGSGTRLTVV.

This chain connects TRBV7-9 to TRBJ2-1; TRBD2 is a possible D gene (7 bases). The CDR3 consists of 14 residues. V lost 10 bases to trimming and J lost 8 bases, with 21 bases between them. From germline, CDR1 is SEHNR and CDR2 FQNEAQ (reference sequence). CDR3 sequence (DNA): TGTGCCACCCAATTAGGGGGAGGGCCATATGAGCAGTTCTTC. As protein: CATQLGGGPYEQFF.

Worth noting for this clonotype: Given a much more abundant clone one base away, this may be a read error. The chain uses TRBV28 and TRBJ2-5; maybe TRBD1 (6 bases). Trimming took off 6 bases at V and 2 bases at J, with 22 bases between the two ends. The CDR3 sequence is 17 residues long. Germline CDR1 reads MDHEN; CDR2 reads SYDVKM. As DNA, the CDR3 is TGTGCCAGCAGCTCGACCACGCGGACAGCACAACAAGAGACCCAGTACTTC. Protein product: CASSSTTRTAQQETQYF.

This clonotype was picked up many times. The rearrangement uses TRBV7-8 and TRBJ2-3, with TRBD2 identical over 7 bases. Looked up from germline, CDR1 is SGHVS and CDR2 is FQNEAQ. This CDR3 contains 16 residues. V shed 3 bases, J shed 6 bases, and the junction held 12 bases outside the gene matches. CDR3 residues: CASSFRGGRAGDTQYF. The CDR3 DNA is TGTGCCAGCAGCTTTAGGGGAGGGAGGGCCGGGGATACGCAGTATTTT.

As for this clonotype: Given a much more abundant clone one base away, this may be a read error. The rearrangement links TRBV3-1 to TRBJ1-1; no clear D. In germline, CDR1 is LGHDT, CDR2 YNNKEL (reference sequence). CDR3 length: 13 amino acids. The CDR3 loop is CASSQDGGTESFF. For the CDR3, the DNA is TGTGCCAGCAGCCAAGATGGTGGCACTGAATCTTTCTTT.

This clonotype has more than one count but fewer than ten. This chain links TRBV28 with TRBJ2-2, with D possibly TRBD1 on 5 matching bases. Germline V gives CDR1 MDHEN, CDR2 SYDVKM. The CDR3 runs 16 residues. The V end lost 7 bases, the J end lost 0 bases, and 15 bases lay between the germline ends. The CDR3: CASTTDRSTNTGELFF. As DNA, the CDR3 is TGTGCCAGCACCACAGACAGAAGCACGAACACCGGGGAGCTGTTTTTT.

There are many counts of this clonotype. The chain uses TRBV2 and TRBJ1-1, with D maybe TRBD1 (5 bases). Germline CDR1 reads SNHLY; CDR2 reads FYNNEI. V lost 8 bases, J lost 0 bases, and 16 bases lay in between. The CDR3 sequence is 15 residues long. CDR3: CASGGEQLVNTEAFF. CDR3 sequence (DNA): TGTGCCAGCGGGGGGGAACAGCTTGTGAACACTGAAGCTTTCTTT.

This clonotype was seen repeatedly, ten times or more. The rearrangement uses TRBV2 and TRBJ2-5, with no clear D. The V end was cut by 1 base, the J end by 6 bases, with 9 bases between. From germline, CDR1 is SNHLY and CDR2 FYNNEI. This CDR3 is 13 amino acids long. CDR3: CASSEGMRQTQYF. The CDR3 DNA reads TGTGCCAGCAGTGAAGGGATGCGACAGACCCAGTACTTC.

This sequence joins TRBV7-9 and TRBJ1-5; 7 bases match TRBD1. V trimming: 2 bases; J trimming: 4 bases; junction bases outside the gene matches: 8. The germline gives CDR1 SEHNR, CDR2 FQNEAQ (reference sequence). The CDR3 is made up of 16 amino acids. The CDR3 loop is CASSLNPGQPNQPQHF. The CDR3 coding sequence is TGTGCCAGCAGCTTAAACCCGGGACAGCCGAATCAGCCCCAGCATTTT.